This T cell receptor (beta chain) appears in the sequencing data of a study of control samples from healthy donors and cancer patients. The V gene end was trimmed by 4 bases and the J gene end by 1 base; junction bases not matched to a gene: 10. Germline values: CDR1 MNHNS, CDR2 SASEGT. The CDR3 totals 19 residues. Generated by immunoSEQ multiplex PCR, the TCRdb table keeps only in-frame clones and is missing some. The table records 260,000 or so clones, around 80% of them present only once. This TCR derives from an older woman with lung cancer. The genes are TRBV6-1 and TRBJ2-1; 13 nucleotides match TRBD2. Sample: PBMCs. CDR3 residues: CASSGRLAGGPNSYNEQFF. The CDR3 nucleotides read TGTGCCAGCAGTGGGCGACTAGCGGGGGGCCCAAATTCCTACAATGAGCAGTTCTTC.